This TCR beta chain is drawn from a study of Tregs in tolerant kidney transplant recipients. The nonmyeloablative bone marrow transplants came from related graft donors, with transient mixed chimerism. Unstimulated Tregs (CD4+CD25+CD127-) and CD4+CD25- non-Tregs were sorted from PBMCs. Trimming took 1 base from V and 3 from J; bases not matched to a gene: 17. The CDR3 length is 18 residues. Germline CDR1 is SQVTM and CDR2 is ANQGSEA. Study observations and caveats: Validation in larger populations is needed because few patients were studied.

Profiling relied on immunoSEQ multiplex PCR, and the TCRdb table lists in-frame clones only, not all of them. Seen here are 20,000 to 25,000 clones, 81% observed once, and the top ten hold roughly a quarter. On this clone: No antigen is known for it.

The chain joins TRBV29-1 to TRBJ2-5; TRBD1 agrees at 7 bases. The source of this sequence is a human patient who received a combined kidney and bone marrow transplant. Some T cells may be transferred from the graft donor. Here the sequenced sample was CD8+ T cells from blood (PBMCs), taken 6 months after the transplant. The CDR3 nucleotides are TGCAGCGTTGAAGTGATTGCTATAAGGGGGCCGCAAAAAGAGACCCAGTACTTC. Protein sequence: CSVEVIAIRGPQKETQYF.